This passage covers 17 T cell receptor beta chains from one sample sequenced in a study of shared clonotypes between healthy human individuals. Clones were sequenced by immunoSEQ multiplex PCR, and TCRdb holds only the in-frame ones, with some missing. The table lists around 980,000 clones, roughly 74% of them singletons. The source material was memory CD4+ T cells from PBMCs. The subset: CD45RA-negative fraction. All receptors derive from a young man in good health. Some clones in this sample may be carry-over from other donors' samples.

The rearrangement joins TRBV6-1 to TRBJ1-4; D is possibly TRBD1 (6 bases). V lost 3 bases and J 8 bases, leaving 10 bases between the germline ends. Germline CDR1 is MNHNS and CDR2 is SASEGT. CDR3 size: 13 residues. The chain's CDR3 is CASSETGTEKLFF. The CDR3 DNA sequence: TGTGCCAGCAGTGAGACCGGGACAGAAAAACTGTTTTTT.

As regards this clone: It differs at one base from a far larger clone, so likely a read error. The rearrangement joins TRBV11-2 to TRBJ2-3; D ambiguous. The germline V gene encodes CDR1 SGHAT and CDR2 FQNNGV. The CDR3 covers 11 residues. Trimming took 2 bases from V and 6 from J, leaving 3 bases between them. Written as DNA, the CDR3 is TGTGCCAGCAGCTTACGGGATACGCAGTATTTT. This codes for CASSLRDTQYF.

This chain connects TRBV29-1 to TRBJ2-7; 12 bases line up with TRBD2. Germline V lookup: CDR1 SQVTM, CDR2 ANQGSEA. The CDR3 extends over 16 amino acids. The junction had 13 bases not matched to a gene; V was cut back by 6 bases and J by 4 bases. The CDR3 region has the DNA TGCAGCGTCGTACTAAGAGCTAGCGGGAGGGCATACGAGCAGTACTTC. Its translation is CSVVLRASGRAYEQYF.

CDR3: CASSFQGGGTEAFF. The CDR3 DNA follows: TGTGCCAGCAGCTTCCAGGGAGGGGGGACTGAAGCTTTCTTT. The chain employs TRBV7-8 and TRBJ1-1; possible D gene TRBD1, 6 bases. The V end lost 3 bases, the J end lost 5 bases, and 13 bases lay between the germline ends. In germline, CDR1 is SGHVS, CDR2 FQNEAQ. The CDR3 runs to 14 residues.

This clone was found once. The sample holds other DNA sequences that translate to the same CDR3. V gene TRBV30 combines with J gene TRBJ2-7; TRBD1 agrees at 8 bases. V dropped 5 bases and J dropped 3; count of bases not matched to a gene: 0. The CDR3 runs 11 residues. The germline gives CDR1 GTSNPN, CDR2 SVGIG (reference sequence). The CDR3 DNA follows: TGTGCCTGGGGACAGGGCTACGAGCAGTACTTC. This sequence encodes CAWGQGYEQYF. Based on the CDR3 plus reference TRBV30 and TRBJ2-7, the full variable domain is SQTIHQWPATLVQPVGSPLSLECTVEGTSNPNLYWYRQAAGRGLQLLFYSVGIGQISSEVPQNLSASRPQDRQFILSSKKLLLSDSGFYLCAWGQGYEQYFGPGTRLTVT.

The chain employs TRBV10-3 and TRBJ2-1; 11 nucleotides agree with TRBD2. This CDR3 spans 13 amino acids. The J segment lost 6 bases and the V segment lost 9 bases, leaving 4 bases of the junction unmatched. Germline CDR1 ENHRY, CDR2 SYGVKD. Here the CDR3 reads CAMRLAGSNEQFF. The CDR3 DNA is TGTGCCATGCGACTAGCGGGATCCAATGAGCAGTTCTTC.

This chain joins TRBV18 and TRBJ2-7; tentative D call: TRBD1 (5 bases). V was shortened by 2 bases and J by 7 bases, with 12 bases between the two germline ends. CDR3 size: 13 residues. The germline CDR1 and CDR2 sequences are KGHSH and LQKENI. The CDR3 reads CASSPSQAREQYF. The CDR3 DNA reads TGTGCCAGCTCACCATCACAGGCGAGGGAGCAGTACTTC. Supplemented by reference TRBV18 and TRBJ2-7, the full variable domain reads NAGVMQNPRHLVRRRGQEARLRCSPMKGHSHVYWYRQLPEEGLKFMVYLQKENIIDESGMPKERFSAEFPKEGPSILRIQQVVRGDSAAYFCASSPSQAREQYFGPGTRLTVT.

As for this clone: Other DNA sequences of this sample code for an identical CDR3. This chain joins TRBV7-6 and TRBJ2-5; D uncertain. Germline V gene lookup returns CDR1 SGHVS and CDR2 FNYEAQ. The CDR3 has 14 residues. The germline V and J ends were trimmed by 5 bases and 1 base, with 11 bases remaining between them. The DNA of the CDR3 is TGTGCCAGCAGCCTGACTGGAAGCCAAGAGACCCAGTACTTC. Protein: CASSLTGSQETQYF.

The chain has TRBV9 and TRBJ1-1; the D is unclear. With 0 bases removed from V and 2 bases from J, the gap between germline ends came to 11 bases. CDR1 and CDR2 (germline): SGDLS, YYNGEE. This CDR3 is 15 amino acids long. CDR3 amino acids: CASSVDVTANTEAFF. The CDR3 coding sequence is TGTGCCAGCAGCGTAGATGTGACGGCCAACACTGAAGCTTTCTTT.

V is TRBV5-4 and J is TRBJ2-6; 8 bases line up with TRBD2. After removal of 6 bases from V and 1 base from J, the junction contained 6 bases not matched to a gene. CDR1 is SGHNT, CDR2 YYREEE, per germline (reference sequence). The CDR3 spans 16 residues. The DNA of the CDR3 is TGTGCCAGCACCCTACGGGGGGGGTCTGGGGCCAACGTCCTGACTTTC. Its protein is CASTLRGGSGANVLTF. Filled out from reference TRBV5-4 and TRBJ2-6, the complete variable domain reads ETGVTQSPTHLIKTRGQQVTLRCSSQSGHNTVSWYQQALGQGPQFIFQYYREEENGRGNFPPRFSGLQFPNYSSELNVNALELDDSALYLCASTLRGGSGANVLTFGAGSRLTVL.

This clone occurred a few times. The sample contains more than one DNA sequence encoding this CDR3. CDR3 in DNA: TGTGCCAGCAGTTTAAGTGAAAAACTGTTTTTT. It translates to CASSLSEKLFF. This rearrangement joins TRBV28 to TRBJ1-4; D gene ambiguous. CDR1 is MDHEN and CDR2 is SYDVKM in the germline V gene. Trimming pared 2 bases from V and 7 bases from J, leaving 2 bases between. CDR3 size: 11 residues. Using reference TRBV28 and TRBJ1-4 for the parts outside the CDR3, the full variable domain is DVKVTQSSRYLVKRTGEKVFLECVQDMDHENMFWYRQDPGLGLRLIYFSYDVKMKEKGDIPEGYSVSREKKERFSLILESASTNQTSMYLCASSLSEKLFFGSGTQLSVL.

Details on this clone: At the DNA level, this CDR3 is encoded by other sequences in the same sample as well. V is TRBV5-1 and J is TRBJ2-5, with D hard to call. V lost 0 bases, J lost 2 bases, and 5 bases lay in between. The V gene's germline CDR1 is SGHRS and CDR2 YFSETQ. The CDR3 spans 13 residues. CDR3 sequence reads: CASSLGSQETQYF. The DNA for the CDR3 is TGCGCCAGCAGCTTGGGGTCGCAAGAGACCCAGTACTTC.

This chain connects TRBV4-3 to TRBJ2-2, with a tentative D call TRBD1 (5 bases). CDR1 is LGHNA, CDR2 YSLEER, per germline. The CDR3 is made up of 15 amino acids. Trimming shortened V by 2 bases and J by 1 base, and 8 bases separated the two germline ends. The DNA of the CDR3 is TGCGCCAGCAGCCAACGAACAGGGAACACCGGGGAGCTGTTTTTT. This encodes CASSQRTGNTGELFF.

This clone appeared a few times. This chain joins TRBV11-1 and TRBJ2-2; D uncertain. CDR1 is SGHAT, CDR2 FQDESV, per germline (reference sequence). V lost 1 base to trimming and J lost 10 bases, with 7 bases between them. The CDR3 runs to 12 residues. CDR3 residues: CASSLDVSELFF. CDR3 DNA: TGTGCCAGCAGCTTAGATGTCTCGGAGCTGTTTTTT.

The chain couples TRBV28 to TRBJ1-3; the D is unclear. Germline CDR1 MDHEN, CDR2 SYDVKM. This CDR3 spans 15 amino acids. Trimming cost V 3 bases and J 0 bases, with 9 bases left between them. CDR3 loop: CASSLVKASGNTIYF. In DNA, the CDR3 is TGTGCCAGCAGTTTGGTGAAGGCCTCTGGAAACACCATATATTTT.

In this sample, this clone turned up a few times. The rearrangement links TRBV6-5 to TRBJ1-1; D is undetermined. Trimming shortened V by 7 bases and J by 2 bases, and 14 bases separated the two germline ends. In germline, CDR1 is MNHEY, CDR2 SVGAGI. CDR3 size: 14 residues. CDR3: CASTPTGPNTEAFF. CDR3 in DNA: TGTGCCAGCACTCCTACCGGACCTAACACTGAAGCTTTCTTT.

This CDR3 reads CALLPGQISGNTIYF. CDR3 nucleotide sequence: TGCGCTCTACTCCCGGGACAGATCTCTGGAAACACCATATATTTT. The chain combines TRBV23-1 with TRBJ1-3; 7 positions match TRBD1. TRBV23-1 carries the ORF label, with uncertain function. This CDR3 contains 15 residues.